This T cell receptor beta chain stems from a study of cytomegalovirus exposure and HLA in healthy donors. Across the study: In an earlier analysis, 95 million to 130 million unique TCR beta sequences were found from approximately 170 million T cells. Whole-study results and caveats: What was likely a sequencing artifact was a cluster of highly shared sequence variants. The study recorded 150 to 200 TCR beta chains that were cytomegalovirus-associated. Per a prior analysis, the majority of TCR beta V segments were productive roughly 90% or roughly 30% of the time.

This clone was picked up a small number of times. Antigen: not known. Both 60 Vbeta primers and 13 Jbeta primers went into the PCR. Sequencing used immunoSEQ multiplex PCR; TCRdb keeps in-frame clones, though not all of them. Here the sample spans 99,000 or so clones, just under 80% being singletons. J gave up 6 bases and V 4 bases, and 5 bases lay outside the gene matches. The germline gives CDR1 SGHDT, CDR2 YYEEEE. The CDR3 has 13 amino acids. The sequence was collected from a man in his thirties or forties in good health and CMV-seronegative. The V call is TRBV5-6, the J call TRBJ1-2; 8 bases are shared with TRBD1. The sequenced sample consisted of PBMCs. Here the CDR3 reads CASSLDRGHGYTF. In DNA form, the CDR3 reads TGTGCCAGCAGCCTAGACAGGGGACATGGCTACACCTTC.